The 5 T cell receptor beta chains below were found in one sample sequenced in a study of cytomegalovirus exposure and HLA in healthy donors (dated by TCRdb to 2015 to 2018). The protocol used for the library was the immunoSEQ multiplex PCR assay. TCRdb obtained this table from immuneACCESS and retained in-frame rearrangements with V and J assigned. These tables miss some clones; where compared with another copy, unresolved V genes account for less than half of the shortfall, and the remainder is unexplained. A total of about 63,000 clones appear in this sample, 89% of them only once. The ten largest clones take up around 1.2% of the sample. Sequencing was done on a sample of PBMCs. The receptor set was obtained from a woman under 30 in good health and CMV-seronegative.

This clone was seen just once. The chain uses TRBV29-1 and TRBJ1-3; no definite D call. Germline assignment: CDR1 SQVTM and CDR2 ANQGSEA. V gave up 1 base and J gave up 4 bases, with 2 bases separating them. This CDR3 is built from 11 residues. The CDR3 loop reads CSVEVGNTIYF. The CDR3 DNA is TGCAGCGTTGAAGTAGGAAACACCATATATTTT. Full variable domain (rest looked up from reference TRBV29-1 and TRBJ1-3): SAVISQKPSRDICQRGTSLTIQCQVDSQVTMMFWYRQQPGQSLTLIATANQGSEATYESGFVIDKFPISRPNLTFSTLTVSNMSPEDSSIYLCSVEVGNTIYFGEGSWLTVV.

V gene TRBV19 combines with J gene TRBJ2-1; 7 bases line up with TRBD1. With 6 bases clipped from V and 0 bases from J, the junction kept 5 bases outside the gene matches. The germline CDR1 and CDR2 sequences are LNHDA and SQIVND (reference sequence). The CDR3 covers 15 residues. The CDR3 nucleotides are TGTGCCAGTAGCCTGACAGGGAGCTCCTACAATGAGCAGTTCTTC. Translation: CASSLTGSSYNEQFF.

The count of this clone is one. V gene TRBV7-8 combines with J gene TRBJ1-2; a weak D match, TRBD1 (5 bases). Trimming pared 2 bases from V and 4 bases from J, leaving 8 bases between. CDR1 is SGHVS, CDR2 FQNEAQ, per germline. There are 13 residues in the CDR3. CDR3 region: CASSLTGPYGYTF. DNA of the CDR3: TGTGCCAGCAGCTTAACAGGCCCCTATGGCTACACCTTC.

V and J are TRBV28 and TRBJ2-1; D gene uncertain. Trimming pared 8 bases from V and 8 bases from J, leaving 22 bases between. The CDR3 has 15 amino acids. Per the germline V gene, CDR1 is MDHEN and CDR2 is SYDVKM. The CDR3 region has the DNA TGTGCCAGCCCACCCCCCATCGGTGAGGTCGATGAGCAGTTCTTC. Its translation is CASPPPIGEVDEQFF.

The rearrangement uses TRBV28 and TRBJ1-2, with a weak D call TRBD1 (6 bases). The V end was cut by 6 bases, the J end by 4 bases, with 21 bases between. Germline V CDR1 and CDR2: MDHEN, SYDVKM. This CDR3 has 16 residues. The CDR3 coding sequence is TGTGCCAGCAGCCGGCTAATCAGGGGCTCGAGCTATGGCTACACCTTC. Its translation: CASSRLIRGSSYGYTF.